This TCR beta chain was identified during a study of blood T cell repertoires in COVID-19 (TCRdb year 2020). Broadly, across the study: Collaborator samples came from the United States, Italy and Spain and covered acute and convalescent phases of COVID-19. The material from the prospective study consisted of cDNA or gDNA derived from T cells, B-cell-depleted T cells, or PBMCs. Deeply sampled blood TCRbeta repertoires from subjects exposed to, actively infected with, or recovered from COVID-19 were included in the dataset. The repertoires were released in a freely available public database meant as a resource for research on the immune response to SARS-CoV-2. Samples were obtained from the ongoing ImmuneRACE study (first 160 participants) and from about 1,300 subjects provided by 6 global collaborators. The sample metadata nearly always contained a de-identified subject ID, COVID-19 status, age in years and sex. Where HLA class I and class II types were available, the types were taken from metadata supplied by the sample provider, not from assay-based typing. Summary of the overall study and its limitations: Clinical and demographic metadata were provided uncurated, with the amount varying by source and participant.

After removal of 2 bases from V and 0 bases from J, the junction retains 4 bases not matched to a gene. Sequences LNHDA (CDR1) and SQIVND (CDR2) are obtained from the germline V gene (reference sequence). The CDR3, from cysteine to phenylalanine, totals 16 residues. Just the 48-base CDR3 DNA is kept, in frame starting at base 1. The collaborating institutions used their own protocols to collect whole blood in K2EDTA tubes. For TCRbeta analysis, collaborator samples were shipped as frozen whole blood, as isolated PBMCs, or as DNA extracted from either sample type. Remarks on this clone: What this receptor recognizes is not known. Base qualities are not at hand, and no much larger clone is one base apart.

TCRbeta CDR3 regions were amplified from genomic DNA by means of the immunoSEQ Assay, a bias-controlled multiplex PCR. Regarding the original processing steps: Within the assay, amplification of reference gene primers was used to estimate how many nucleated cells each sample contained. To quantify the absolute abundance of each unique TCRbeta CDR3 rearrangement, sequence reads were collapsed and filtered. For each sample, productive Simpson clonality was calculated by taking the square root of Simpson's diversity index across productive rearrangements. TCRdb obtained this table from immuneACCESS and retained in-frame rearrangements with V and J assigned. These tables miss some clones; where compared with another copy, unresolved V genes account for less than half of the shortfall, and the remainder is unexplained. That table gives V, J and clone size, and the DNA gave D and trimming. For this sample the table gives 95,000 to 150,000 clones, of which around 86% were detected only once. Around 4.7% of the sample is taken by the ten largest.

The receptor's source is a man in his forties with acute or convalescent COVID-19. Recombination connected TRBV19 to TRBJ1-3; the central 7 bases match TRBD1. Specimen: peripheral blood. The sequence in DNA is TGTGCCAGTAGTATATCAGGGGGAAGCTCTGGAAACACCATATATTTT. Translated, this gives CASSISGGSSGNTIYF. Where the CDR3 stops, the reference TRBV19 and TRBJ1-3 genes take over; the full variable domain is DGGITQSPKYLFRKEGQNVTLSCEQNLNHDAMYWYRQDPGQGLRLIYYSQIVNDFQKGDIAEGYSVSREKKESFPLTVTSAQKNPTAFYLCASSISGGSSGNTIYFGEGSWLTVV.